This is a list of T cell receptor beta chains from one sample in a study of blood T cell repertoires in COVID-19. Produced via immunoSEQ multiplex PCR; TCRdb's table is partial and in-frame only. The data contain about 82,000 clones, about 73% of them singletons. Sequencing input: peripheral blood. All receptors come from a man aged 60 to 75 with COVID-19, enrolled during active disease. CDR3s leave out the opening cysteine and the closing phenylalanine or tryptophan.

V	J	length	CDR3
TRBV18	TRBJ2-5	12	ASSPQGARQTQY
TRBV7-2	TRBJ1-4	14	ASSEFPGGTNEKLF
TRBV27	TRBJ2-7	12	ASSPRRDSYEQY
TRBV5-8	TRBJ1-2	13	ASSFRGGVSSGYT
TRBV15	TRBJ1-5	12	ATSRDRGDQPQH
TRBV14	TRBJ2-1	13	ASSRRDRGRHEQF
TRBV7-2	TRBJ2-1	13	ASSLGQGFYNEQF
TRBV7-6	TRBJ2-7	12	ASSATSGGGEQY
TRBV5-1	TRBJ1-5	12	ASSEGGLGQPQH
TRBV5-1	TRBJ1-4	14	ASSPGLPGANEKLF
TRBV9	TRBJ1-2	11	ASSVGTGRGYT
TRBV2	TRBJ1-5	15	ASSELGRAGKNQPQH
TRBV18	TRBJ1-1	12	ASSPLDSNTEAF
TRBV11-2	TRBJ2-6	14	ASSTQGDAGANVLT
TRBV6-5	TRBJ1-2	13	ASSYSPGQMFGYT
TRBV2	TRBJ2-1	13	ASKFGDRGYNEQF
TRBV7-9	TRBJ1-2	13	ASSRGDGAYYGYT
TRBV11-2	TRBJ2-7	13	ASSSVRGRPYEQY
TRBV5-4	TRBJ1-1	15	ASSRGQGAGMNTEAF
TRBV30	TRBJ2-5	10	AWSVRRETQY
TRBV19	TRBJ2-7	12	ASGSTGKGYEQY
TRBV6-5	TRBJ2-3	13	ASRDSGRAADTQY
TRBV6-5	TRBJ1-2	13	ASRPPGAAIRGYT
TRBV3-1/TRBV3-2	TRBJ2-7	12	ASSRGHASYEQY
TRBV5-6	TRBJ2-7	14	ASSFRTSGNSYEQY
TRBV27	TRBJ1-5	11	ASSPYLNQPQH
TRBV3-1/TRBV3-2	TRBJ2-1	11	ASSQDRYNEQF
TRBV7-9	TRBJ2-1	11	ASSRPPGLRQF
TRBV9	TRBJ2-1	14	ASTDPSRAGTNEQF
TRBV10-3	TRBJ2-5	13	AISSSGKLKETQY
TRBV7-2	TRBJ2-5	12	ASSLGLGVETQY
TRBV28	TRBJ2-1	14	ASTGTGTPYYNEQF
TRBV7-2	TRBJ2-2	14	ASSFLTTGGTGELF
TRBV4-1	TRBJ1-5	14	ASSQDRGNSNQPQH
TRBV5-1	TRBJ2-7	13	ASSLLREAGYEQY
TRBV5-5	TRBJ2-7	12	ASSVTSVAYEQY
TRBV7-2	TRBJ2-5	16	ASSLSPGLAGERETQY
TRBV21-1	TRBJ1-1	13	ASSKEGGGNTEAF